This T cell receptor (beta chain) was obtained from a study of cytomegalovirus exposure and HLA in healthy donors. Whole-study results and caveats: Several top significant clusters appeared, in a later analysis, to be linked to common viral pathogens.

In regard to this clone: The antigen remains undetermined.

The V gene lost 6 bases and the J gene lost 0 bases, with 12 bases spanning the gap. Germline V gene data show CDR1 as MNHEY and CDR2 as SVGAGI. This CDR3 is 15 amino acids long. Primers included in the PCR were 60 Vbeta and 13 Jbeta primers. Some clones are missing from TCRdb's copy, which holds only in-frame ones; the method was immunoSEQ multiplex PCR. The table records approximately 120,000 clones, under 85% of them present only once. The sample taken for sequencing was PBMCs. The chain recombines TRBV6-5 with TRBJ2-1; D remains unclear. The clonotype originates from a middle-aged man in good health and CMV-seronegative. The CDR3: CASRPSYSSYNEQFF. The CDR3, as DNA: TGTGCCAGCAGGCCCTCATATAGCTCCTACAATGAGCAGTTCTTC.